This record looks at one TCR beta chain sequence and its context. V was clipped by 9 bases and J by 0 bases, with 11 bases between them. The CDR3 extends over 14 amino acids. Germline-derived CDR1 and CDR2 are KGHDR and SFDVKD. The data were obtained in a study of blood T cell repertoires in COVID-19. Measured with immunoSEQ multiplex PCR; TCRdb has only the in-frame clones, and not every one. The profile covers approximately 90,000 clones, with 89% appearing a single time and roughly 5.1% taken by the ten largest. This sequence joins TRBV24-1 and TRBJ2-4; D is unclear. The material sequenced was peripheral blood. The sequence derives from a man between 60 and 75 years old with COVID-19, enrolled during active disease. CDR3 residues: CATPLRVAKNIQYF. CDR3 DNA: TGTGCCACCCCGCTTCGGGTAGCCAAAAACATTCAGTACTTC.